The sequence of this TCR beta chain was determined in a study of radiation and T cells in renal cell carcinoma. As regards this clone: Its matching antigen is unknown.

Sequencing was performed with immunoSEQ multiplex PCR; in TCRdb, only in-frame clones are kept and a portion is missing. Among 150,000 or so clones, 83% were seen once, and the ten largest hold approximately 20%. The CDR3 has 17 amino acids. The J segment lost 7 bases and the V segment lost 1 base, leaving 11 bases of the junction unmatched. Germline loops: CDR1 SGHAT, CDR2 FQNNGV. Study observations and caveats: Pretreatment tumor biopsies were lacking, so baseline clonotypes are unknown.

As to time point: baseline pretreatment blood. This sample's treatment: 15 Gy SBRT to primary tumor, nephrectomy 4 weeks later. Source: blood, taken from a patient whose treatment included radiotherapy and nephrectomy. V and J are TRBV11-2 and TRBJ2-5, with 11 positions matching TRBD1. The receptor was derived from a woman in her forties or fifties with renal cell carcinoma. The CDR3 here is CASSLVPGGTGGVTQYF. The DNA of the CDR3 is TGTGCCAGCAGCTTAGTTCCGGGAGGGACAGGGGGAGTGACCCAGTACTTC.